These T cell receptor beta chains were read from a single sample in a study of vaccination and CD4 T cells after COVID-19. No antigens are known for them. TCRdb analysed the PCR reads with MiXCR anew, one entry per CDR3 protein. Of more than 5,500 distinct CDR3 sequences in the sample, about 26% were seen once. The sample was CD4+ T cells from blood, cultured in vitro. Every receptor here comes from a human donor in good health. Each CDR3 is given with its conserved first and last residue. The D gene is left open where the match is weak. Rows may omit the clone size; those that give it use once, few, many or a size class.

v_call: TRBV24-1; cdr3_length: 8; d_call: NA; j_call: TRBJ1-6; clone_size: NA; cdr3_aa: CATRGDHF; cdr3_nt: TGTGCCACCAGAGGGGACCACTTT
v_call: TRBV27; cdr3_length: 13; d_call: NA; j_call: TRBJ1-5; clone_size: medium-sized; cdr3_aa: CASSFYEDQPQHF; cdr3_nt: TGTGCCAGCAGTTTCTATGAAGATCAGCCCCAGCATTTT
v_call: TRBV7-2; cdr3_length: 14; d_call: NA; j_call: TRBJ2-3; clone_size: few; cdr3_aa: CASSSGSHEDTQYF; cdr3_nt: TGTGCCAGCAGCTCCGGGTCTCATGAAGATACGCAGTATTTT
v_call: TRBV6-1; cdr3_length: 14; d_call: NA; j_call: TRBJ2-2; clone_size: NA; cdr3_aa: CASSEVQNTGELFF; cdr3_nt: TGTGCCAGCAGTGAAGTCCAAAACACCGGGGAGCTGTTTTTT
v_call: TRBV20-1; cdr3_length: 13; d_call: NA; j_call: TRBJ1-4; clone_size: NA; cdr3_aa: CSARGQYNEKLFF; cdr3_nt: TGCAGTGCTAGGGGGCAGTATAATGAAAAACTGTTTTTT
v_call: TRBV19; cdr3_length: 14; d_call: NA; j_call: TRBJ1-1; clone_size: NA; cdr3_aa: CASSINRASTEAFF; cdr3_nt: TGTGCCAGTAGTATAAACAGGGCGAGCACTGAAGCTTTCTTT
v_call: TRBV5-1; cdr3_length: 14; d_call: TRBD2; j_call: TRBJ2-3; clone_size: NA; cdr3_aa: CASSAGERGYTQYF; cdr3_nt: TGCGCCAGCAGCGCCGGGGAGCGGGGTTATACGCAGTATTTT
v_call: TRBV7-9; cdr3_length: 15; d_call: NA; j_call: TRBJ2-1; clone_size: NA; cdr3_aa: CASSPSQAEINEQFF; cdr3_nt: TGTGCCAGCAGCCCCTCCCAAGCGGAGATTAATGAGCAGTTCTTC
v_call: TRBV29-1; cdr3_length: 11; d_call: TRBD1; j_call: TRBJ1-1; clone_size: NA; cdr3_aa: CSASGDRGAFF; cdr3_nt: TGCAGCGCCTCCGGGGACAGGGGAGCTTTCTTT
v_call: TRBV20-1; cdr3_length: 16; d_call: TRBD2; j_call: TRBJ2-7; clone_size: few; cdr3_aa: CSAVFSLAGERYEQYF; cdr3_nt: TGCAGTGCCGTCTTTTCATTAGCGGGGGAAAGATACGAGCAGTACTTC
v_call: TRBV30; cdr3_length: 13; d_call: NA; j_call: TRBJ1-2; clone_size: NA; cdr3_aa: CACTPGQIYGYTF; cdr3_nt: TGTGCCTGCACGCCTGGGCAGATCTATGGCTACACCTTC
v_call: TRBV6-1; cdr3_length: 13; d_call: TRBD1; j_call: TRBJ1-5; clone_size: medium-sized; cdr3_aa: CASSQQGSQPQHF; cdr3_nt: TGTGCCAGCAGCCAACAGGGGTCCCAGCCCCAGCATTTT
v_call: TRBV10-3; cdr3_length: 15; d_call: NA; j_call: TRBJ1-1; clone_size: few; cdr3_aa: CAISESGGSNTEAFF; cdr3_nt: TGTGCCATCAGTGAGTCAGGGGGGTCGAACACTGAAGCTTTCTTT
v_call: TRBV6-5; cdr3_length: 15; d_call: TRBD1; j_call: TRBJ2-7; clone_size: NA; cdr3_aa: CASSYGGTGIYEQYF; cdr3_nt: TGTGCCAGCAGTTATGGAGGGACAGGGATCTACGAGCAGTACTTC
v_call: TRBV19; cdr3_length: 13; d_call: TRBD1; j_call: TRBJ1-6; clone_size: NA; cdr3_aa: CATLDRYNSPLHF; cdr3_nt: TGTGCCACCCTGGACAGGTATAATTCACCCCTCCACTTT
v_call: TRBV6-1; cdr3_length: 13; d_call: NA; j_call: TRBJ1-1; clone_size: NA; cdr3_aa: CASTKGRNTEAFF; cdr3_nt: TGTGCCAGCACTAAAGGACGGAACACTGAAGCTTTCTTT
v_call: TRBV6-2/TRBV6-3; cdr3_length: 14; d_call: TRBD2; j_call: TRBJ2-7; clone_size: NA; cdr3_aa: CASSFAGVAREQYF; cdr3_nt: TGTGCCAGCAGTTTCGCGGGGGTTGCGCGAGAGCAGTACTTC
v_call: TRBV20-1; cdr3_length: 12; d_call: NA; j_call: TRBJ1-2; clone_size: NA; cdr3_aa: CSAGGTNYGYTF; cdr3_nt: TGCAGTGCGGGGGGTACTAACTATGGCTACACCTTC
v_call: TRBV30; cdr3_length: 15; d_call: NA; j_call: TRBJ1-1; clone_size: NA; cdr3_aa: CAWSTGGWGNTEAFF; cdr3_nt: TGTGCCTGGAGTACCGGGGGCTGGGGCAACACTGAAGCTTTCTTT
v_call: TRBV25-1; cdr3_length: 18; d_call: NA; j_call: TRBJ2-1; clone_size: NA; cdr3_aa: CASSDDGTAPTTYNEQFF; cdr3_nt: TGTGCCAGCAGTGACGATGGGACGGCGCCCACTACCTACAATGAGCAGTTCTTC
v_call: TRBV12-3/TRBV12-4; cdr3_length: 15; d_call: TRBD1; j_call: TRBJ2-5; clone_size: NA; cdr3_aa: CASSPGQGYQETQYF; cdr3_nt: TGTGCCAGCAGTCCCGGACAGGGATACCAAGAGACCCAGTACTTC
v_call: TRBV19; cdr3_length: 14; d_call: NA; j_call: TRBJ1-5; clone_size: NA; cdr3_aa: CASTKLNSNQPQHF; cdr3_nt: TGTGCCAGTACCAAACTTAATAGCAATCAGCCCCAGCATTTT
v_call: TRBV5-1; cdr3_length: 14; d_call: NA; j_call: TRBJ2-2; clone_size: NA; cdr3_aa: CASSSIVTTGELFF; cdr3_nt: TGCGCCAGCAGCTCGATAGTGACCACCGGGGAGCTGTTTTTT
v_call: TRBV20-1; cdr3_length: 12; d_call: NA; j_call: TRBJ1-1; clone_size: NA; cdr3_aa: CSAPAWYTEAFF; cdr3_nt: TGCAGTGCTCCCGCGTGGTACACTGAAGCTTTCTTT
v_call: TRBV19; cdr3_length: 16; d_call: TRBD1; j_call: TRBJ1-2; clone_size: few; cdr3_aa: CASRTWGTDTNYGYTF; cdr3_nt: TGTGCCAGTAGAACCTGGGGGACAGACACTAACTATGGCTACACCTTC
v_call: TRBV11-2; cdr3_length: 15; d_call: TRBD2; j_call: TRBJ2-5; clone_size: few; cdr3_aa: CASSSPVGGGETQYF; cdr3_nt: TGTGCCAGCAGCTCCCCGGTAGGCGGGGGAGAGACCCAGTACTTC
v_call: TRBV19; cdr3_length: 14; d_call: NA; j_call: TRBJ2-5; clone_size: NA; cdr3_aa: CASTQEGGRETQYF; cdr3_nt: TGTGCCAGTACACAGGAGGGGGGCAGGGAGACCCAGTACTTC
v_call: TRBV14; cdr3_length: 17; d_call: TRBD2; j_call: TRBJ2-1; clone_size: NA; cdr3_aa: CASSQPSPTSGGREQFF; cdr3_nt: TGTGCCAGCAGCCAACCCTCCCCGACTAGCGGGGGAAGGGAGCAGTTCTTC
v_call: TRBV27; cdr3_length: 14; d_call: NA; j_call: TRBJ2-7; clone_size: NA; cdr3_aa: CASSPSDAYYEQYF; cdr3_nt: TGTGCCAGCAGTCCCTCCGATGCCTATTACGAGCAGTACTTC
v_call: TRBV30; cdr3_length: 16; d_call: NA; j_call: TRBJ1-3; clone_size: NA; cdr3_aa: CAWRVGPAQTGNTIYF; cdr3_nt: TGTGCCTGGAGGGTGGGTCCGGCGCAAACTGGAAACACCATATATTTT
v_call: TRBV29-1; cdr3_length: 13; d_call: TRBD1; j_call: TRBJ1-1; clone_size: few; cdr3_aa: CSVVQAGGPEAFF; cdr3_nt: TGCAGCGTTGTTCAAGCAGGGGGGCCTGAAGCTTTCTTT
v_call: TRBV20-1; cdr3_length: 12; d_call: NA; j_call: TRBJ1-6; clone_size: medium-sized; cdr3_aa: CSAYGGNSPLHF; cdr3_nt: TGCAGTGCGTACGGAGGGAATTCACCCCTCCACTTT
v_call: TRBV6-1; cdr3_length: 13; d_call: TRBD1; j_call: TRBJ2-7; clone_size: NA; cdr3_aa: CASSVRDRDWVYF; cdr3_nt: TGTGCCAGCAGTGTGCGGGACAGGGATTGGGTGTACTTC
v_call: TRBV15; cdr3_length: 15; d_call: NA; j_call: TRBJ1-1; clone_size: few; cdr3_aa: CATSEWGWGNTEAFF; cdr3_nt: TGTGCCACCAGTGAATGGGGATGGGGGAACACTGAAGCTTTCTTT
v_call: TRBV11-3; cdr3_length: 14; d_call: TRBD2; j_call: TRBJ2-3; clone_size: once; cdr3_aa: CASSSIAGSNTQYF; cdr3_nt: TGTGCCAGCAGCTCAATAGCGGGATCTAATACGCAGTATTTT
v_call: TRBV20-1; cdr3_length: 16; d_call: TRBD2; j_call: TRBJ2-1; clone_size: few; cdr3_aa: CSARGLAASSYNEQFF; cdr3_nt: TGCAGTGCTAGGGGACTAGCGGCTAGCTCCTACAATGAGCAGTTCTTC
v_call: TRBV5-8; cdr3_length: 14; d_call: NA; j_call: TRBJ2-5; clone_size: NA; cdr3_aa: CASSFGTEQETQYF; cdr3_nt: TGTGCCAGCAGCTTCGGGACGGAGCAAGAGACCCAGTACTTC
v_call: TRBV20-1; cdr3_length: 14; d_call: NA; j_call: TRBJ2-7; clone_size: medium-sized; cdr3_aa: CSAPTSSGDYEQYF; cdr3_nt: TGCAGTGCCCCCACATCATCCGGGGATTACGAGCAGTACTTC
v_call: TRBV4-2; cdr3_length: 13; d_call: NA; j_call: TRBJ1-5; clone_size: NA; cdr3_aa: CASSQVHDQPQHF; cdr3_nt: TGTGCCAGCAGCCAAGTTCACGATCAGCCCCAGCATTTT
v_call: TRBV21-1; cdr3_length: 10; d_call: NA; j_call: TRBJ1-5; clone_size: medium-sized; cdr3_aa: CASSRRAQHF; cdr3_nt: TGTGCCAGCAGCAGAAGGGCCCAGCATTTT
v_call: TRBV7-3; cdr3_length: 18; d_call: TRBD1; j_call: TRBJ2-2; clone_size: NA; cdr3_aa: CASSLAPGTEMNTGELFF; cdr3_nt: TGTGCCAGCAGCCTAGCCCCTGGGACAGAAATGAACACCGGGGAGCTGTTTTTT
v_call: TRBV20-1; cdr3_length: 13; d_call: TRBD1; j_call: TRBJ2-7; clone_size: few; cdr3_aa: CSAGPYRGGEQYF; cdr3_nt: TGCAGTGCTGGGCCGTACAGGGGTGGAGAGCAGTACTTC
v_call: TRBV7-8; cdr3_length: 14; d_call: NA; j_call: TRBJ1-6; clone_size: NA; cdr3_aa: CASSLANVLSPLHF; cdr3_nt: TGTGCCAGCAGCTTAGCGAACGTATTGTCACCCCTCCACTTT
v_call: TRBV27; cdr3_length: 13; d_call: NA; j_call: TRBJ1-5; clone_size: few; cdr3_aa: CASSLRIRQPQHF; cdr3_nt: TGTGCCAGCAGTTTAAGAATAAGGCAGCCCCAGCATTTT
v_call: TRBV7-9; cdr3_length: 12; d_call: NA; j_call: TRBJ1-5; clone_size: NA; cdr3_aa: CASSLVGQPQHF; cdr3_nt: TGTGCCAGCAGCTTAGTTGGTCAGCCCCAGCATTTT
v_call: TRBV6-1; cdr3_length: 11; d_call: NA; j_call: TRBJ2-2; clone_size: few; cdr3_aa: CASSEGGELFF; cdr3_nt: TGTGCCAGCAGTGAAGGCGGGGAGCTGTTTTTT